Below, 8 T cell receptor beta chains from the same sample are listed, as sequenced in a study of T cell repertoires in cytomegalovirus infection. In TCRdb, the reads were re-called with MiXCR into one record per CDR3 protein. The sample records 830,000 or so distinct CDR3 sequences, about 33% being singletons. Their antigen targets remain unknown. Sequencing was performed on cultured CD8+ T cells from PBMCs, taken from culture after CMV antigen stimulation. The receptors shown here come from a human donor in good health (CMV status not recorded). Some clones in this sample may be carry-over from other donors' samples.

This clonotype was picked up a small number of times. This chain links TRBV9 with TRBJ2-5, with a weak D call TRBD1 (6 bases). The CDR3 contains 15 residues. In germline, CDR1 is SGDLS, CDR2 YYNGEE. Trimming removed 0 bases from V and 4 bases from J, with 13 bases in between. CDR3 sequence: CASSVDTGPLETQYF. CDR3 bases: TGTGCCAGCAGCGTAGATACAGGGCCTCTAGAGACCCAGTACTTC.

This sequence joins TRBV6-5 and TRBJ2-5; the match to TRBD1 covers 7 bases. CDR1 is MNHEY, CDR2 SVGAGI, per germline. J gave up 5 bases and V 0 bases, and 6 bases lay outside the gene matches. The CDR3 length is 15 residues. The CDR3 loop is CASSYSKGASETQYF. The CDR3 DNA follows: TGTGCCAGCAGTTACTCGAAGGGGGCTAGTGAGACCCAGTACTTC.

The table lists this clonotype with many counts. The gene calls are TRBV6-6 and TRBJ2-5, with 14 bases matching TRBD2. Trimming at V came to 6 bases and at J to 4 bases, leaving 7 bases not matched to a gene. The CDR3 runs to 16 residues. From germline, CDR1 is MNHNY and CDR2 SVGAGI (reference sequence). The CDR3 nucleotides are TGTGCCAGCAGCCCATTGACTAGCGGGGGGGCAGAGACCCAGTACTTC. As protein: CASSPLTSGGAETQYF.

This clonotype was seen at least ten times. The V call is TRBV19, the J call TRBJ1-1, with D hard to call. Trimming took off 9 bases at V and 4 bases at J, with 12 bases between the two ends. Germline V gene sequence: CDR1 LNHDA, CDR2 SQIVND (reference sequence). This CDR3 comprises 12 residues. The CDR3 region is CASRGLGTEAFF. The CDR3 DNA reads TGTGCCAGCAGAGGTTTAGGCACTGAAGCTTTCTTT. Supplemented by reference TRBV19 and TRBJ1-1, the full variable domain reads DGGITQSPKYLFRKEGQNVTLSCEQNLNHDAMYWYRQDPGQGLRLIYYSQIVNDFQKGDIAEGYSVSREKKESFPLTVTSAQKNPTAFYLCASRGLGTEAFFGQGTRLTVV.

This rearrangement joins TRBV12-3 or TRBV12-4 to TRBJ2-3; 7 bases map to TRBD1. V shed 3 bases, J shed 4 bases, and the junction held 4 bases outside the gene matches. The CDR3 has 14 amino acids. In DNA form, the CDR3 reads TGTGCCAGCAGTTTTATTCAGGGGGCAGATACGCAGTATTTT. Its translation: CASSFIQGADTQYF.

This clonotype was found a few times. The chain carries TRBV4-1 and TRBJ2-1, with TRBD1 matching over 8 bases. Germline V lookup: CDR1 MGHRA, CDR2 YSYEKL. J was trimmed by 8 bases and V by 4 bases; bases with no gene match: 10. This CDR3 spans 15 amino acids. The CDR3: CASSPQGDRFYEQFF. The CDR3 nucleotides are TGCGCCAGCAGCCCCCAAGGGGACAGGTTCTATGAGCAGTTCTTC.

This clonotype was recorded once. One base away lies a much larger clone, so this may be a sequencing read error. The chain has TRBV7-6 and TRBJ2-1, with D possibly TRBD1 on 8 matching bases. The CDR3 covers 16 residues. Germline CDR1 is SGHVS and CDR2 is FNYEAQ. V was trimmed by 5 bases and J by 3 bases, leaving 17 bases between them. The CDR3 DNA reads TGTGCCAGCAGCCAAAGACAGGGGACTATCTACAATGAGCAGTTCTTC. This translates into CASSQRQGTIYNEQFF.

CDR3 residues: CASIQPGSDSPLHF. In DNA, the CDR3 is TGTGCCAGCATTCAACCAGGGTCGGATTCACCCCTCCACTTT. The chain couples TRBV28 to TRBJ1-6, with D possibly being TRBD1 (5 bases). CDR3 length equals 14 residues. Per the germline V gene, CDR1 is MDHEN and CDR2 is SYDVKM. V lost 7 bases and J lost 8, with 15 bases in between.